Presented here are 9 T cell receptor beta chains from one specimen sequenced in a study of T cells after yellow fever vaccination. In TCRdb, the 5' RACE reads were re-called with MiXCR into one record per CDR3 protein. Of over 110,000 distinct CDR3 sequences in the sample, more than 6% were seen once. Here the sequenced sample was CD4+ T cells sorted from PBMCs, taken 5 days after the yellow fever booster vaccination. The receptors were sampled from a man aged 30 to 39 who received the YFV17D yellow fever vaccine.

Many counts were recorded for this clonotype. The chain employs TRBV7-2 and TRBJ2-7; D call uncertain. From germline, CDR1 is SGHTA and CDR2 FQGNSA. CDR3 length equals 13 residues. The germline V and J ends were trimmed by 5 bases and 0 bases, with 8 bases remaining between them. In DNA, the CDR3 is TGTGCCAGCAGCCTGACGACCTCCTACGAGCAGTACTTC. It specifies CASSLTTSYEQYF.

This clonotype was seen at least ten times. The chain joins TRBV18 to TRBJ2-1; 10 positions match TRBD2. V shed 3 bases, J shed 5 bases, and the junction held 4 bases outside the gene matches. Germline CDR1 is KGHSH and CDR2 is LQKENI. This CDR3 contains 15 residues. The CDR3 bases are TGTGCCAGCTCACCGGAACTAGCGGGAAACAATGAGCAGTTCTTC. Residues: CASSPELAGNNEQFF.

This clonotype came up many times. The chain employs TRBV12-3 or TRBV12-4 and TRBJ1-2; no clear D. CDR3 length equals 12 residues. V dropped 4 bases and J dropped 8 bases, with 11 bases sitting between them. The DNA for the CDR3 is TGTGCCAGCAGTTCCCTAGGGCGCGGCTACACCTTC. As protein: CASSSLGRGYTF.

In this sample, this clonotype turned up many times. The chain uses TRBV5-1 and TRBJ2-3, with TRBD2 identical over 8 bases. Germline CDR1 is SGHRS and CDR2 is YFSETQ. V trimming: 6 bases; J trimming: 0 bases; junction bases outside the gene matches: 3. The CDR3 covers 14 residues. For the CDR3, the DNA is TGCGCCAGCAACCCTAGCGGGAGCACAGATACGCAGTATTTT. Translated, it gives CASNPSGSTDTQYF.

There are a few counts of this clonotype. V gene TRBV5-4 combines with J gene TRBJ2-1; 13 nucleotides line up with TRBD2. The trim removed 2 bases at V and 4 bases at J, leaving 12 bases unmatched. The CDR3 covers 19 residues. CDR1 and CDR2 from the germline V gene are SGHNT and YYREEE (reference sequence). Written as DNA, the CDR3 is TGTGCCAGCAGCTTTCGTACTAGCGGGAGGGGGGGGTTTTACAATGAGCAGTTCTTC. Translated, it gives CASSFRTSGRGGFYNEQFF.

Many counts were recorded for this clonotype. This chain links TRBV11-2 with TRBJ1-1; unclear D gene. Looked up from germline, CDR1 is SGHAT and CDR2 is FQNNGV. CDR3 length: 11 amino acids. The V end lost 0 bases, the J end lost 9 bases, and 5 bases lay between the germline ends. The CDR3 DNA follows: TGTGCCAGCAGCTTAGATGTTAAAGCTTTCTTT. This gives the protein CASSLDVKAFF.

This clonotype was detected ten times or more. V and J are TRBV9 and TRBJ2-5; no clear D gene. The CDR3 sequence is 16 residues long. V was shortened by 0 bases and J by 4 bases, with 16 bases between the two germline ends. CDR1 and CDR2 from the germline V gene are SGDLS and YYNGEE. The chain's CDR3 is CASSVGRATMGETQYF. CDR3 in DNA: TGTGCCAGCAGCGTAGGAAGGGCAACCATGGGAGAGACCCAGTACTTC.

The chain carries TRBV4-1 and TRBJ2-6; possible D gene TRBD1, 5 bases. This CDR3 has 16 amino acids. CDR1 and CDR2 (germline): MGHRA, YSYEKL. Trimming pared 1 base from V and 4 bases from J, leaving 11 bases between. The CDR3 nucleotides read TGCGCCAGCAGCCAAGGCAGGGTGAAGGGGGCCAACGTCCTGACTTTC. Amino acids: CASSQGRVKGANVLTF.

This clonotype was counted at least ten times. This chain joins TRBV7-2 and TRBJ2-1, with TRBD2 matching 14 bases. CDR1 and CDR2 from the germline V gene are SGHTA and FQGNSA. The CDR3 has 16 residues. V gave up 1 base and J gave up 10 bases; unmatched junction bases: 6. CDR3 amino acids: CASSLDGTSGRWEQFF. For the CDR3, the DNA is TGTGCCAGCAGCTTAGATGGGACTAGCGGGAGATGGGAGCAGTTCTTC.